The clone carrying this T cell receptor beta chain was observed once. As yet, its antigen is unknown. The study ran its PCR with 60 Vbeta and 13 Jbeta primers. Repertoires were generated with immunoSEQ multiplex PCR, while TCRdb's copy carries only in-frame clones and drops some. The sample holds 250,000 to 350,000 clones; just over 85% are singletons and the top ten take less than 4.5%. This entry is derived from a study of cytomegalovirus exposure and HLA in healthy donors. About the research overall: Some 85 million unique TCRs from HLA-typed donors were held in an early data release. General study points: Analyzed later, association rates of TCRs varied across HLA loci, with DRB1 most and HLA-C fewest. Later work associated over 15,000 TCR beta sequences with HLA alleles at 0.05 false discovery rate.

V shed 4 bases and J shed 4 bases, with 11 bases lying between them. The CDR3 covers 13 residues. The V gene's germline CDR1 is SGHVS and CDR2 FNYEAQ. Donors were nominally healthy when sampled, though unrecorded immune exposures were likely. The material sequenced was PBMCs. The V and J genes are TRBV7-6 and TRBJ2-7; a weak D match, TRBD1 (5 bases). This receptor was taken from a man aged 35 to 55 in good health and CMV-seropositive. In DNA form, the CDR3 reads TGTGCCAGCAGCTCCGGACATTCTTACGAGCAGTACTTC. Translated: CASSSGHSYEQYF.